This entry concerns a single TCR beta chain. There is no known antigen for this receptor. The library was prepared using the immunoSEQ multiplex PCR assay. A mixture of 60 forward primers for TCR Vbeta segments and 13 reverse primers for TCR Jbeta segments was used in the multiplex PCR. Amplification of the CDR3 region of rearranged TCR beta genes was performed with a multiplex PCR assay on genomic DNA. Amplified TCR beta libraries were sequenced as 87-base-pair reads on the Illumina HiSeq System. The study's processing was this. A later analysis counted tens of millions of unique TCR beta chains across the 666 repertoires, and around 9.9 million of these chains were shared by at least two donors. To remove PCR and sequencing errors, raw reads were error-corrected and collapsed into unique sequences using a nearest-neighbor algorithm that merged closely related sequences. To assign V, D and J gene segments, CDR3 sequences were aligned to IMGT reference sequences. Each retained sequence needed at least a six-nucleotide match to both a V gene segment and a J gene segment. A rearrangement counted as productive if the CDR3 had no stop codons and remained in frame with V and J, and every other rearrangement counted as non-productive. CDR3 was defined according to IMGT convention as the region running from the second conserved V-encoded cysteine to the conserved J-encoded phenylalanine. In an earlier analysis of around 570 of the donors, sequences lacking an unambiguous match to a single V gene segment were excluded. An earlier analysis of several hundred of the donors called V segments functional above 56.7% productive rearrangements and segregating when the between-donor standard deviation exceeded 5%. A statistical classification framework was built for diagnosing cytomegalovirus status from the catalog of TCR beta chain sequences. In a later analysis, V and J genes were assigned by comparing TCR nucleotide sequences against IMGT/GENE-DB human TR gene sequences. Using the TCRdist pipeline, a later analysis assigned CDR3 sequences along with most-parsimonious VDJ recombination scenarios. A later analysis defined each TCR beta chain by its CDR3 amino acid sequence plus V-gene family, and excluded reads lacking a unique V-gene family. In a later analysis, 450 to 600 highly shared, low-generation-probability nucleotide sequences were removed to address suspected cross-contamination and a sequencing artifact. For each public chain, a later analysis derived a clonal expansion index from normalized ranks of inferred template counts within each repertoire. In a later analysis, generation probabilities were computed with a VDJ recombination model fitted to out-of-frame rearrangements, and the resulting probabilities were checked against IGoR. In a later analysis, TCR-TCR, TCR-HLA and TCR-CMV co-occurrence was scored with hypergeometric tests, and a repertoire-size bias correction was applied to TCR pairs. False discovery rates were estimated in a later analysis by permuting HLA or CMV assignments 20 times. A later analysis grouped co-occurring TCRs with DBSCAN, adding TCRdist sequence similarity when clustering within HLA-allele-positive subsets. Co-occurrence clustering excluded repertoires with fewer than 30,000 or more than 120,000 public chains, plus five with anomalous nucleotide sharing. In TCRdb, the immuneACCESS table is reduced to in-frame sequences with V and J assigned. These tables do not hold every clone; where another copy was compared, an unresolved V gene accounts for under half, and the others remain unexplained. V, J and clone size are those of that table, while D and trimming were read from the DNA. The data table for this sample lists approximately 140,000 clones. The ten largest clones add up to 2% to 3% of the sample.

This specimen belongs to a study of cytomegalovirus exposure and HLA in healthy donors (dated by TCRdb to about 2017). Regarding the study in general: An earlier analysis of roughly 500 of the donors reported about 290 Gb of sequence data and 120 million or so unique TCR beta sequences from approximately 180 million T cells. A separate validation cohort of roughly 110 different subjects was used in addition to the approximately 700-subject first cohort. To study patterns of TCR occurrence, a later analysis re-analyzed previously published TCR beta repertoires from 666 donors and added high-resolution HLA genotyping. Both class I and class II loci were covered by HLA typing, at four-digit resolution. Among the approximately 430 genotyped donors, approximately 81% belonged to the genetic ancestry cluster associated with self-reported Caucasian donors. On average, about 240,000 unique TCR beta nucleotide sequences were sequenced per donor among a few hundred genotyped donors of the cohort, with roughly 20% of those sequences being non-productive. A later genetic analysis used genome-wide SNP genotypes for about 55% of the 666 donors, treating that subset as a discovery cohort. About 280 gigabases of sequencing data and approximately 92 million unique TCR sequences made up an early release that covered 500 to 650 HLA-typed donors. An earlier analysis of about 620 of the donors applied high-throughput TCR beta sequencing to assess whether each TCR beta V gene segment acted as functional or pseudogenic. The study profiled the T cell repertoires of 500 to 800 subjects by immunosequencing and related them to cytomegalovirus serostatus. A few DR-DQ haplotypes were treated as single units for association and clustering because of strong linkage in the cohort. All discovery cohort repertoires had been generated on a single sequencing platform. Donor age, sex, ethnicity and CMV serostatus were collected together with the repertoire data. The number of typed donors differed by locus: about 620-630 for A, B, C, DRB1 and DQB1; roughly 510 for DQA1; some 610 for DPA1; and some 450 for DPB1. The study was designed to test whether signatures of past pathogen exposure could be identified by cataloging public T cell receptors. The later analysis used no new phenotypic data to find candidate immune exposures, relying instead on TCR beta sequences and their occurrence across donors. The study combined high-throughput TCR immunosequencing, statistical association of individual TCRs with disease status, and machine learning to predict cytomegalovirus infection status. The research as a whole found: A total of 150 to 200 TCR beta chains were listed by the study as associated with cytomegalovirus. In a later genetic analysis, a missense DCLRE1C variant was associated with V-gene and J-gene trimming of TCR beta chains, and the association was replicated in an independent cohort. HLA typing was unavailable for some donors at each locus, so association tests used only the typed subset. A cluster of highly shared sequence variants was judged likely to be a technical artifact of the sequencing pipeline. A further reported finding was that TCR beta sequences accurately predicted the HLA-A and HLA-B alleles for most subjects in the first cohort. Most TCR sequences were observed very rarely across donors, whereas some public TCRs were present in many individuals. Some IMGT-functional V segments, including TRBV6-2 and TRBV6-3, could not be told apart with the 87-base-pair reads, so those segments were excluded. A few of the identified cytomegalovirus-associated TCR beta chains were confirmed in vitro to be specific for cytomegalovirus antigens. In a later genetic analysis, fewer N-insertions in productive TCRs were reported among donors in an Asian-associated ancestry cluster than the roughly 700-donor mean. Seventeen rarely observed V segments, including chromosome 9 orphons, were excluded from the earlier analysis of approximately 500 of the donors because counts were too low. In a later analysis, most CMV-associated TCR beta chains were found to appear HLA-restricted, with HLA associations seemingly driven largely by CMV exposure. Sequencing depth was assumed to be roughly uniform across donors in the presence/absence analyses, though that assumption may not hold. Broadly in line with IMGT annotations, most TCR beta V segments showed up in productive rearrangements about 90% or about 30% of the time in an earlier analysis of 587 of the donors. In a later analysis, the rate of TCR association differed among HLA loci, with DRB1 alleles having the most associated TCRs and HLA-C alleles having the fewest. The only immune exposure information available for the cohort was CMV serostatus. In a later analysis, several top co-occurrence clusters were reported to appear linked to parvovirus B19, influenza, CMV and Epstein-Barr virus. At a false discovery rate of 0.05, a later analysis linked fewer than 20,000 TCR beta sequences to specific HLA alleles. Correlated functional status among segregating V segments might be attributable to linkage disequilibrium, but an unknown experimental factor could not be ruled out. Only TCR beta chains were sequenced in this cohort, and the absence of alpha or paired-chain data limited detectable features. It was suggested by the authors that the approach could potentially be generalized to other disease states and immunological phenotypes. The classifier was reported to diagnose cytomegalovirus status with high specificity and sensitivity in both the original cohort and the validation cohort. Strong co-occurrence of HLA alleles, especially DR and DQ, made assigning TCR associations to individual alleles difficult. In a later analysis, HLA-associated TCR beta chains were found to be more clonally expanded and to have lower generation probabilities than equally common non-associated chains.

Measured from the cysteine to the phenylalanine, the CDR3 is 13 residues long. The retained sequence is limited to the CDR3, 39 bases, with the frame set at the first base. V and J are truncated by 8 bases and 2 bases respectively, leaving an intervening sequence of 12 bases. CDR1 and CDR2 are drawn from the germline V gene (reference sequence): MNHEY, SMNVEV. The cohort consisted of 600 to 700 healthy bone marrow donors. Cohort members were all nominally healthy when sampled, although unrecorded immune exposures were likely present. The donor was CMV seronegative and belonged to the group of approximately 320 seronegative cohort members. Every donor gave a peripheral blood sample, and the peripheral blood mononuclear cells from that sample were used for TCR beta sequencing. Genomic DNA extraction from the blood cell samples was performed with the Qiagen DNeasy Blood Extraction Kit.

The sample was PBMCs. The receptor was derived from a man in his forties in good health and CMV-seronegative. The sequence joins TRBV27 to TRBJ1-1, with the identity of the D gene unclear. The CDR3 protein is CASPDKTNTEAFF. The DNA sequence is as follows: TGTGCCAGCCCCGACAAGACCAACACTGAAGCTTTCTTT.